The 28 T cell receptor beta chains listed next were all sequenced from one sample in a study of regulatory T cells in long-lasting Graves disease. Time point denoted: newly diagnosed GD, antithyroid drugs for less than 3 months. Following extraction of RNA from PBMCs, that RNA was used to make the TCR library. The authors built TCR beta libraries using iRepertoire HTBI primers and Arm-PCR of CDR3 regions. TCRdb redid the calling of the multiplex PCR reads with MiXCR, one entry per CDR3 protein. The repertoire holds around 480,000 distinct CDR3 sequences, around 16% seen once, with more than 9% in the top ten. These data also featured in a second study, about T cells in Graves' hyperthyroidism and ophthalmopathy.

Material: peripheral blood mononuclear cells (PBMCs), obtained at new diagnosis, from a patient treated with antithyroid drugs. All receptors derive from a man between 40 and 49 years old with Graves disease.

This clonotype was counted many times. The chain combines TRBV5-1 with TRBJ2-1; 10 bases agree with TRBD2. V lost 0 bases, J lost 12 bases, and 12 bases stayed unmatched. CDR1 SGHRS and CDR2 YFSETQ come from the germline V gene. The CDR3 totals 16 residues. CDR3 in DNA: TGCGCCAGCAGCTTGGGGCTAGCGGGAGTTCCCGGCGTGCAGTTCTTC. This gives the protein CASSLGLAGVPGVQFF.

Worth noting for this clonotype: A much larger clone lies one base from this, so it may be a read error. The J gene is TRBJ2-1, the V gene TRBV2; TRBD2 agrees at 13 bases. CDR1 is SNHLY and CDR2 is FYNNEI in the germline V gene. The CDR3 spans 15 residues. CDR3 in amino acids: CTSRRLAGGYNEQFF. DNA of the CDR3: TGTACCAGCAGGAGACTAGCGGGAGGTTACAATGAGCAGTTCTTC.

The chain couples TRBV29-1 to TRBJ2-7; TRBD1 agrees at 11 bases. Looked up from germline, CDR1 is SQVTM and CDR2 is ANQGSEA. The CDR3 runs to 13 residues. J lost 3 bases, V lost 6 bases, and 4 bases had no gene match. The CDR3 coding sequence is TGCAGCGTACCGGGACAGGGGGTCTACGAGCAGTACTTC. Its protein product is CSVPGQGVYEQYF.

Only a few counts were recorded for this clonotype. The chain couples TRBV10-1 to TRBJ2-7; 8 bases align to TRBD1. CDR3 length: 16 amino acids. Germline-derived CDR1 and CDR2 are WNHNN and SYGVQD (reference sequence). V was pared by 8 bases and J by 7 bases, with 19 bases of the junction left unmatched. The CDR3 here is CASRLRYGQGLVEQYF. Written as DNA, the CDR3 is TGCGCCAGCCGGCTTCGGTATGGACAGGGCCTCGTAGAGCAGTACTTC.

This clonotype was detected only a few times. The rearrangement joins TRBV9 to TRBJ2-1, with a tentative D call TRBD2 (5 bases). The V and J ends lost 3 bases and 10 bases respectively, with 14 bases between them. CDR3 length: 13 amino acids. The V gene's germline CDR1 is SGDLS and CDR2 YYNGEE. The CDR3 sequence: CASSDPPGEEQFF. Here the CDR3 DNA reads TGTGCCAGCAGCGACCCACCCGGGGAAGAGCAGTTCTTC.

V and J are TRBV12-3 or TRBV12-4 and TRBJ2-6, with D unresolved. This CDR3 has 16 residues. With 1 base removed from V and 4 bases from J, the gap between germline ends came to 11 bases. The CDR3 nucleotides read TGTGCCAGCAGTTTAGACACCTGGGGAGGGGCCAACGTCCTGACTTTC. Encoded protein: CASSLDTWGGANVLTF.

In this sample, this clonotype turned up many times. The chain employs TRBV30 and TRBJ1-6; possible D gene TRBD1, 6 bases. Looked up from germline, CDR1 is GTSNPN and CDR2 is SVGIG (reference sequence). The V gene lost 1 base and the J gene lost 7 bases, with 14 bases spanning the gap. The CDR3 runs to 15 residues. CDR3 amino acids: CAWSDRGQRNSPLHF. The CDR3 coding sequence is TGTGCCTGGAGTGACCGGGGGCAGCGAAATTCACCCCTCCACTTT.

Ten or more counts support this clonotype. The chain uses TRBV28 and TRBJ2-1; 10 bases match TRBD2. Germline V gene sequence: CDR1 MDHEN, CDR2 SYDVKM. The ends lost 4 bases at V and 10 bases at J; junction bases unmatched: 13. CDR3 size: 16 residues. CDR3: CASSWGLAGVRREQFF. The DNA for the CDR3 is TGTGCCAGCAGTTGGGGCCTAGCGGGAGTAAGAAGGGAGCAGTTCTTC.

This clonotype was observed at least ten times. The J gene is TRBJ2-1, the V gene TRBV3-1; D is undetermined. The CDR3 covers 13 residues. Between the trimmed V and J ends, which lost 0 bases and 7 bases, there was a span of 7 bases. Germline CDR1 is LGHDT and CDR2 is YNNKEL (reference sequence). The CDR3 DNA sequence: TGTGCCAGCAGCCAAGATTTGTCAAATGAGCAGTTCTTC. Its translation is CASSQDLSNEQFF.

This clonotype was picked up a small number of times. This rearrangement joins TRBV2 to TRBJ1-2, with D uncertain. The CDR3 is made up of 15 amino acids. Trimming removed 6 bases from V and 7 bases from J, with 21 bases in between. Germline CDR1 SNHLY, CDR2 FYNNEI. CDR3 amino acids: CASRVPGRSSSGYTF. The CDR3 coding sequence is TGTGCCAGCAGAGTTCCGGGTCGGTCCTCGAGTGGCTACACCTTC.

This clonotype was observed a handful of times. The chain joins TRBV10-2 to TRBJ2-2; 12 positions match TRBD2. Losses at the gene ends were 6 bases for V and 0 bases for J; bases not matched to a gene: 5. CDR3 length: 17 residues. Germline values: CDR1 WSHSY, CDR2 SAAADI. The CDR3: CASRTTSGRTNTGELFF. CDR3 coding DNA: TGCGCCAGCAGGACGACTAGCGGGAGAACGAACACCGGGGAGCTGTTTTTT.

As regards this clonotype: A much larger clone differs by one base, so this may be a read error. This chain joins TRBV5-1 and TRBJ1-2; 7 bases agree with TRBD1. Germline V gene sequence: CDR1 SGHRS, CDR2 YFSETQ. V shed 6 bases, J shed 3 bases, and the junction held 5 bases outside the gene matches. CDR3 size: 13 residues. The CDR3 is CASNFGTDYGYTF. The CDR3 DNA follows: TGCGCCAGCAACTTTGGGACAGACTATGGCTACACCTTC.

This clonotype was observed many times. The CDR3 sequence is CASSPDSLSYEQYF. CDR3 sequence (DNA): TGCGCCAGCAGCCCAGACAGCCTCTCCTACGAGCAGTACTTC. The J gene is TRBJ2-7, the V gene TRBV5-1; perhaps TRBD1 as D (5 bases). Germline loops: CDR1 SGHRS, CDR2 YFSETQ. The CDR3 runs to 14 residues. V gave up 4 bases and J gave up 0 bases, with 11 bases separating them.

This clonotype came up many times. V gene TRBV7-9 combines with J gene TRBJ2-3; TRBD1 might be the D (5 bases). Germline CDR1 and CDR2: SEHNR and FQNEAQ (reference sequence). CDR3 length: 12 amino acids. The V and J ends lost 6 bases and 2 bases respectively, with 6 bases between them. The CDR3 loop reads CASRGDTDTQYF. As DNA, the CDR3 is TGTGCCAGCAGAGGGGACACAGATACGCAGTATTTT.

This clonotype was picked up many times. J is TRBJ2-2 and V is TRBV11-3; D gene unclear. CDR3 size: 13 residues. Germline assignment: CDR1 SGHNT and CDR2 YENEEA. V lost 0 bases and J 8 bases, leaving 7 bases between the germline ends. The CDR3 protein is CASSLDYGGELFF. In DNA form, the CDR3 reads TGTGCCAGCAGCTTAGACTACGGAGGGGAGCTGTTTTTT. The complete variable domain, with remaining parts taken from reference TRBV11-3 and TRBJ2-2, reads EAGVVQSPRYKIIEKKQPVAFWCNPISGHNTLYWYLQNLGQGPELLIRYENEEAVDDSQLPKDRFSAERLKGVDSTLKIQPAELGDSAVYLCASSLDYGGELFFGEGSRLTVL.

This clonotype was observed a few times. Germline and junction disagree at one end, which may indicate a read error. The gene calls are TRBV4-1 and TRBJ2-2; D gene uncertain. CDR3 length: 16 amino acids. The germline V gene encodes CDR1 MGHRA and CDR2 YSYEKL. CDR3 in amino acids: CASSQVPPPVTGELFF. The CDR3 coding sequence is TGTGCCAGCAGCCAAGTCCCCCCCCCGGTTACCGGGGAGCTGTTTTTT.

The V gene is TRBV5-1, the J gene TRBJ2-3; no definite D call. The CDR3 is 14 residues long. Per germline, CDR1 SGHRS and CDR2 YFSETQ. The germline V and J ends were trimmed by 1 base and 4 bases, with 10 bases remaining between them. CDR3 coding DNA: TGCGCCAGCAGCTTGAGGCAGGTTTCAGATACGCAGTATTTT. It yields the protein CASSLRQVSDTQYF.

This clonotype was observed a few times. This chain uses TRBV27 with TRBJ2-7; 7 bases fit TRBD2. This CDR3 is built from 15 residues. Per the germline V gene, CDR1 is MNHEY and CDR2 is SMNVEV (reference sequence). V dropped 11 bases and J dropped 0; count of bases not matched to a gene: 13. The CDR3 region has the DNA TGTGCCGTCGACCTGGGGCTAGCGGCCTCCTACGAGCAGTACTTC. Amino acids: CAVDLGLAASYEQYF.

Many counts were recorded for this clonotype. The chain combines TRBV2 with TRBJ1-2, with 7 bases identical to TRBD1. The CDR3 is made up of 13 amino acids. V shed 3 bases and J 6 bases; nucleotides not matched to a gene: 4. Germline values: CDR1 SNHLY, CDR2 FYNNEI. Here the CDR3 DNA reads TGTGCCAGCAGTGAGTCCAGGGGGAATGGCTACACCTTC. This gives the protein CASSESRGNGYTF.

This clonotype was detected ten times or more. This rearrangement joins TRBV7-8 to TRBJ1-2; no definite D call. This CDR3 spans 15 amino acids. Germline loops: CDR1 SGHVS, CDR2 FQNEAQ. V gave up 4 bases and J gave up 7 bases, with 19 bases separating them. The CDR3 DNA follows: TGTGCCAGCAGCTCCAGGACTCACTCCGTGGGTGGCTACACCTTC. It yields the protein CASSSRTHSVGGYTF.

This clonotype occurred many times. This CDR3 is CASSHTSGTLPVTQYF. The CDR3 DNA follows: TGTGCCAGCAGCCATACCTCCGGGACTCTCCCCGTTACGCAGTATTTT. The V and J genes are TRBV7-2 and TRBJ2-3; D perhaps matches TRBD2 (6 bases). V was cut by 5 bases and J by 8 bases, with 23 bases left in between. CDR3 length: 16 residues. CDR1 SGHTA and CDR2 FQGNSA come from the germline V gene.

This clonotype was counted many times. The rearrangement joins TRBV20-1 to TRBJ2-5; 9 positions match TRBD2. Germline-derived CDR1 and CDR2 are DFQATT and SNEGSKA (reference sequence). The length of the CDR3 is 13 residues. With 1 base clipped from V and 5 bases from J, the junction kept 2 bases outside the gene matches. CDR3 nucleotide sequence: TGCAGTGCTAGAGTAGCGGGAGCGGAGACCCAGTACTTC. Translation: CSARVAGAETQYF.

The V and J genes are TRBV29-1 and TRBJ2-5, with D possibly being TRBD2 (6 bases). CDR3 length: 13 amino acids. Germline V CDR1 and CDR2: SQVTM, ANQGSEA. Deletions cut 0 bases from V and 7 bases from J, with 12 bases between. For the CDR3, the DNA is TGCAGCGTTGAAGATCCGGGGGTTGGGACCCAGTACTTC. Translation: CSVEDPGVGTQYF.

The chain uses TRBV6-1 and TRBJ2-7; 9 nucleotides line up with TRBD2. This CDR3 contains 16 residues. Germline CDR1 is MNHNS and CDR2 is SASEGT. With 6 bases clipped from V and 7 bases from J, the junction kept 16 bases outside the gene matches. The CDR3 loop reads CASSLMTSGPSGEQYF. The DNA for the CDR3 is TGTGCCAGCAGCCTTATGACTAGCGGTCCTTCGGGGGAGCAGTACTTC.

CDR3 sequence reads: CAWSEAGYGYTF. CDR3 coding DNA: TGTGCCTGGAGTGAGGCCGGCTATGGCTACACCTTC. The chain carries TRBV30 and TRBJ1-2; no clear D. The CDR3 has 12 amino acids. Germline CDR1 GTSNPN, CDR2 SVGIG (reference sequence). V lost 1 base, J lost 4 bases, and 7 bases lay in between.

The V call is TRBV9, the J call TRBJ1-5; possible D gene TRBD1, 6 bases. In germline, CDR1 is SGDLS, CDR2 YYNGEE. With 4 bases removed from V and 2 bases from J, the gap between germline ends came to 10 bases. The CDR3 runs 14 residues. For the CDR3, the DNA is TGTGCCAGCAGCAACAGGGTACGCAATCAGCCCCAGCATTTT. It is translated as CASSNRVRNQPQHF.

In the case of this clonotype: One end of the junction varies from germline; a read error may be responsible. This chain links TRBV6-1 with TRBJ2-7; D gene ambiguous. CDR1 and CDR2 from the germline V gene are MNHNS and SASEGT. The CDR3 spans 14 residues. CDR3 region: CASSPNEPLYGQYF. The DNA for the CDR3 is TGTGCCAGCAGCCCAAACGAGCCCCTCTACGGGCAGTACTTC.

Points on this clonotype: With a much larger clone just one base away, this may be a read error. The V and J genes are TRBV12-3 or TRBV12-4 and TRBJ2-3; a possible D gene is TRBD2 (5 bases). The CDR3 sequence is 15 residues long. V lost 6 bases, J lost 0 bases, and 13 bases lay in between. The CDR3: CASRGSGISTDTQYF. DNA for the CDR3: TGTGCCAGCAGGGGCAGCGGAATTAGCACAGATACGCAGTATTTT.